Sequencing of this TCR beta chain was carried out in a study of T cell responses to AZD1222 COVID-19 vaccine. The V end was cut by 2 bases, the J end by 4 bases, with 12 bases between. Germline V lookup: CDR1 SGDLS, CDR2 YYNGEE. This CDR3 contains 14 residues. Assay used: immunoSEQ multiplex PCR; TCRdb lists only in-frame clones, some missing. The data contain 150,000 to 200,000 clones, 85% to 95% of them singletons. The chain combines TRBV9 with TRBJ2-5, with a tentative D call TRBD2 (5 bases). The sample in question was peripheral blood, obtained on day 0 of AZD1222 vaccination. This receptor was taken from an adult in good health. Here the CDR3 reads CASSVGGLLETQYF. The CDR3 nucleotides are TGTGCCAGCAGCGTGGGCGGGCTGTTAGAGACCCAGTACTTC. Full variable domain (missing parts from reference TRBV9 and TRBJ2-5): DSGVTQTPKHLITATGQRVTLRCSPRSGDLSVYWYQQSLDQGLQFLIQYYNGEERAKGNILERFSAQQFPDLHSELNLSSLELGDSALYFCASSVGGLLETQYFGPGTRLLVL.